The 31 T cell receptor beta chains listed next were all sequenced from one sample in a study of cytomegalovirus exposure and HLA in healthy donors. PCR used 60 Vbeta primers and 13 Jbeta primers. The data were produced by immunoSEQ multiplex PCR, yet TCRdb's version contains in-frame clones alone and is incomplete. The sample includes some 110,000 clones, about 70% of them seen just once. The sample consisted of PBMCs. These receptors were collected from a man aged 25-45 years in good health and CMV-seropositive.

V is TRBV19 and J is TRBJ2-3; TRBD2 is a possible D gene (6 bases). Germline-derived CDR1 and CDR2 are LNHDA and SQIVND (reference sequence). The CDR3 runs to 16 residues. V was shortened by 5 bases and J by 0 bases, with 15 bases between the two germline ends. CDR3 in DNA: TGTGCCAGTAGTTCCCCTAGCGCCCCTAGCACAGATACGCAGTATTTT. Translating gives CASSSPSAPSTDTQYF.

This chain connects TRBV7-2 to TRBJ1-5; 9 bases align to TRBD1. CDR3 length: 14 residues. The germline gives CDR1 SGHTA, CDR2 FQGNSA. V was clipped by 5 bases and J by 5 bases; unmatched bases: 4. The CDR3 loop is CASSPWTGDQPQHF. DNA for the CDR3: TGTGCCAGCAGCCCTTGGACAGGGGATCAGCCCCAGCATTTT. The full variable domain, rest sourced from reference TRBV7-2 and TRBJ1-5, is GAGVSQSPSNKVTEKGKDVELRCDPISGHTALYWYRQSLGQGLEFLIYFQGNSAPDKSGLPSDRFSAERTGGSVSTLTIQRTQQEDSAVYLCASSPWTGDQPQHFGDGTRLSIL.

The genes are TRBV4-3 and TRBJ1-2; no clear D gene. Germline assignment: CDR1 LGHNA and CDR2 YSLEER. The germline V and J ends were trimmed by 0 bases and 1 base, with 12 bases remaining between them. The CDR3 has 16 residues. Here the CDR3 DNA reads TGCGCCAGCAGCCAAGATTTAGCTGCTGTTAACTATGGCTACACCTTC. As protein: CASSQDLAAVNYGYTF.

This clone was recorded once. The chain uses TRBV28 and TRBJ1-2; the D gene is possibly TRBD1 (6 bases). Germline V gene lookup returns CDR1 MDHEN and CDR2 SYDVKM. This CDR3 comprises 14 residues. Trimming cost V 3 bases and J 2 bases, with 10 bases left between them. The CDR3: CASSLGQGNYGYTF. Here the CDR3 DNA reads TGTGCCAGCAGTTTGGGGCAGGGGAACTATGGCTACACCTTC.

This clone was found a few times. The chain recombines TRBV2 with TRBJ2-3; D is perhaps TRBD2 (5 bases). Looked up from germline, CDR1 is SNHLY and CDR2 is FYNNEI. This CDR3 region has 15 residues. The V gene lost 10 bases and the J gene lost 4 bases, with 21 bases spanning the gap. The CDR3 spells CATSSWATRADTQYF. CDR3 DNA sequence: TGTGCCACCTCCTCATGGGCTACGAGGGCAGATACGCAGTATTTT.

CDR3 in DNA: TGTGCCAGCGACATCGGGCAGGGGCATGACGAGCAGTACGTC. This translates into CASDIGQGHDEQYV. This chain uses TRBV27 with TRBJ2-7, with D perhaps matching TRBD1 (6 bases). Germline assignment: CDR1 MNHEY and CDR2 SMNVEV (reference sequence). CDR3 length: 14 amino acids. V shed 8 bases and J shed 5 bases, with 19 bases lying between them.

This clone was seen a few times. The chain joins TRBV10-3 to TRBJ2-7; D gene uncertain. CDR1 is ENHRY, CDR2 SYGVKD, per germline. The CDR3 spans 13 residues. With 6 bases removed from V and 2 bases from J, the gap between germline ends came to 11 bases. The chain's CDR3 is CAIRGRDTYEQYF. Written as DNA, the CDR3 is TGTGCCATCAGGGGCCGAGACACCTACGAGCAGTACTTC.

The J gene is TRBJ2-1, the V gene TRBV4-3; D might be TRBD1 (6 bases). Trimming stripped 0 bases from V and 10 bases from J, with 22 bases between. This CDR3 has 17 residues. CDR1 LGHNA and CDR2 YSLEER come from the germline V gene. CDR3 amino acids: CASSQDWNEGVYSEQFF. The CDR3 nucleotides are TGCGCCAGCAGCCAAGATTGGAATGAGGGGGTTTACAGCGAGCAGTTCTTC.

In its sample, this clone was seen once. CDR3 in amino acids: CSVEKYGTGDADTQYF. CDR3 coding DNA: TGCAGCGTTGAAAAGTATGGGACAGGGGACGCAGATACGCAGTATTTT. The V and J genes are TRBV29-1 and TRBJ2-3; 10 bases line up with TRBD1. Germline V lookup: CDR1 SQVTM, CDR2 ANQGSEA. The CDR3 has 16 amino acids. V shed 2 bases, J shed 4 bases, and the junction held 9 bases outside the gene matches.

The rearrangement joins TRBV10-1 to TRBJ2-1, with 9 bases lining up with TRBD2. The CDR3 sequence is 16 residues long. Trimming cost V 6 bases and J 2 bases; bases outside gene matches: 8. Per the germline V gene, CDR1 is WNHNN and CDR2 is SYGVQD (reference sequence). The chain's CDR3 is CASSLQSGGPYNEQFF. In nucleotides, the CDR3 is TGCGCCAGCAGCCTACAAAGCGGGGGGCCCTACAATGAGCAGTTCTTC.

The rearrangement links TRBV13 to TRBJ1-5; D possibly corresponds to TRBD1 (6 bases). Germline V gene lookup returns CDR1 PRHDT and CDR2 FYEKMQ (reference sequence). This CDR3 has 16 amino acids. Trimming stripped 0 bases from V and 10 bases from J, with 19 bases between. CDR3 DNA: TGTGCCAGCAGCTTAGGGAGACAGGCGGAACTGTCCCCCCAGCATTTT. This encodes CASSLGRQAELSPQHF.

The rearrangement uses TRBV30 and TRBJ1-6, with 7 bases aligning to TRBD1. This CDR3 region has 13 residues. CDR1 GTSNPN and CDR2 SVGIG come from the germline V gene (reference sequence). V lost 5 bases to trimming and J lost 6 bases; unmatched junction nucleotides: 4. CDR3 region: CAWGGGGNSPLHF. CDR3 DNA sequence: TGTGCCTGGGGAGGGGGCGGTAATTCACCCCTCCACTTT.

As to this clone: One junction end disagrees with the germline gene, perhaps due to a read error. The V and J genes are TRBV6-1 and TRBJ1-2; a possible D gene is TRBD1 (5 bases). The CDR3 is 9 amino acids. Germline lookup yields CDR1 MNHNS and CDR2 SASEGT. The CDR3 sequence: CASSERTFF. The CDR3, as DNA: TGTGCCAGCAGTGAGCGGACATTCTTC.

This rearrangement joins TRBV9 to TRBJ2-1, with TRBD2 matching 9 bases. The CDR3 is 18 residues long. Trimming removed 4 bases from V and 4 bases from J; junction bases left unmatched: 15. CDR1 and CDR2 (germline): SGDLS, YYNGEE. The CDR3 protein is CASSFRLYGTSRYNEQFF. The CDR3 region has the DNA TGTGCCAGCAGCTTTCGCCTATATGGGACTAGCAGGTACAATGAGCAGTTCTTC.

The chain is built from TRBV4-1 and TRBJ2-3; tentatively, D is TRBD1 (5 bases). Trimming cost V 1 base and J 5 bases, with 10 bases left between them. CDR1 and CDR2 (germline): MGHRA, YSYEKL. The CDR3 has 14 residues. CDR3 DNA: TGCGCCAGCAGCCAAGTCCAGGGCGGAGATACGCAGTATTTT. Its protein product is CASSQVQGGDTQYF.

CDR3 sequence (DNA): TGTGCCACCAGCGGCCACAGGGGGCAAAAAAGAAGCACCGGGGAGCTGTTTTTT. This encodes CATSGHRGQKRSTGELFF. V usage is TRBV15 and J usage is TRBJ2-2; the match to TRBD1 covers 9 bases. The CDR3 length is 18 residues. Germline V gene sequence: CDR1 LNHNV, CDR2 YYDKDF (reference sequence). With 5 bases clipped from V and 4 bases from J, the junction kept 14 bases outside the gene matches.

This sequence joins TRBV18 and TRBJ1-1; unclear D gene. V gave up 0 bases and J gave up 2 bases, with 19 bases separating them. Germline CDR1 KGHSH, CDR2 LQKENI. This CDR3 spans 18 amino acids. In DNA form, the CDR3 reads TGTGCCAGCTCACCACCCGGGATGCCCCTATTCGGAAACACTGAAGCTTTCTTT. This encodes CASSPPGMPLFGNTEAFF. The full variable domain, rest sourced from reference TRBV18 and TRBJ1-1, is NAGVMQNPRHLVRRRGQEARLRCSPMKGHSHVYWYRQLPEEGLKFMVYLQKENIIDESGMPKERFSAEFPKEGPSILRIQQVVRGDSAAYFCASSPPGMPLFGNTEAFFGQGTRLTVV.

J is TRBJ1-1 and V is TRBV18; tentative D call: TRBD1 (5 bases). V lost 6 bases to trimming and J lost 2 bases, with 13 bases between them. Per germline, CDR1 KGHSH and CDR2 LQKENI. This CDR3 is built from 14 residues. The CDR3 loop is CASSSSGGNTEAFF. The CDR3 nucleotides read TGTGCCAGCTCCTCAAGCGGGGGAAACACTGAAGCTTTCTTT.

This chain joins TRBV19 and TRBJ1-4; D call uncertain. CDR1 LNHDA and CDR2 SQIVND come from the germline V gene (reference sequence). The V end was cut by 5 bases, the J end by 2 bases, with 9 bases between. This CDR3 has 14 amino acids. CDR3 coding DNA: TGTGCCAGTAGTCCACCGGGGACTAATGAAAAACTGTTTTTT. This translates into CASSPPGTNEKLFF. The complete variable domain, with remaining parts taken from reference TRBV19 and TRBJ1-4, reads DGGITQSPKYLFRKEGQNVTLSCEQNLNHDAMYWYRQDPGQGLRLIYYSQIVNDFQKGDIAEGYSVSREKKESFPLTVTSAQKNPTAFYLCASSPPGTNEKLFFGSGTQLSVL.

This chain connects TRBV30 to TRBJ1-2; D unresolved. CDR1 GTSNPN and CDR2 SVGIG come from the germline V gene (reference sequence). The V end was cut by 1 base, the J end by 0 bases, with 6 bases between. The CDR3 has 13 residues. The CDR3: CAWSGGANYGYTF. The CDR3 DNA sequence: TGTGCCTGGAGTGGCGGTGCTAACTATGGCTACACCTTC.

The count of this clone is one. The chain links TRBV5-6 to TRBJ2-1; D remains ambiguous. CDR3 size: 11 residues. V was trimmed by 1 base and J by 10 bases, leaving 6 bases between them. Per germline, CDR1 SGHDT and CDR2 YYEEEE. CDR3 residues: CASSLRREQFF. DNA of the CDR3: TGTGCCAGCAGCTTGCGCAGGGAGCAGTTCTTC.

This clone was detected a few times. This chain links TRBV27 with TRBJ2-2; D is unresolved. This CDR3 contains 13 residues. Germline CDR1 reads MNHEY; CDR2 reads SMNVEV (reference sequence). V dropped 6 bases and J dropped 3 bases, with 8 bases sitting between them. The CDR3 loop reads CASRISHTGELFF. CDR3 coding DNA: TGTGCCAGCAGGATCAGTCACACCGGGGAGCTGTTTTTT.

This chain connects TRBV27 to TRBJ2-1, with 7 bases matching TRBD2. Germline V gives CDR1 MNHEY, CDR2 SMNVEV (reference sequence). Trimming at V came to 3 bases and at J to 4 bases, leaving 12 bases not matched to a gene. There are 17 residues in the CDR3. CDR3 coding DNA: TGTGCCAGCAGTTTTCTGGCGGGAGCGTCGCTGTACAATGAGCAGTTCTTC. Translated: CASSFLAGASLYNEQFF.

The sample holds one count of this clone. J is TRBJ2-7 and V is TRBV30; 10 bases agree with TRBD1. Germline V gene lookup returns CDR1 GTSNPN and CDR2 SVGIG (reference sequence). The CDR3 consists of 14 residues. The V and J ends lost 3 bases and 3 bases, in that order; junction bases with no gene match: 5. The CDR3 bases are TGTGCCTGGAGCTCGGACAGGGGGGACTACGAGCAGTACTTC. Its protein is CAWSSDRGDYEQYF.

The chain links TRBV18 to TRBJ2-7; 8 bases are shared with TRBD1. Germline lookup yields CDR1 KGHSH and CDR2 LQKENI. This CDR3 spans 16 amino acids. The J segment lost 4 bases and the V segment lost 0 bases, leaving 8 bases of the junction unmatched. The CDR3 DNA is TGTGCCAGCTCACCACCGAGGCAGGGGGCTCCGTACGAGCAGTACTTC. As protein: CASSPPRQGAPYEQYF.

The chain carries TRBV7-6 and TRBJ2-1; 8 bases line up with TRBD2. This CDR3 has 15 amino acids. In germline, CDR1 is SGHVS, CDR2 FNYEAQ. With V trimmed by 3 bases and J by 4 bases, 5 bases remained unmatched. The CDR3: CASSFSPGGYNEQFF. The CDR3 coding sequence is TGTGCCAGCAGCTTCAGCCCGGGGGGGTACAATGAGCAGTTCTTC. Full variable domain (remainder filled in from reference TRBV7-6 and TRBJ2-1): GAGVSQSPRYKVTKRGQDVALRCDPISGHVSLYWYRQALGQGPEFLTYFNYEAQQDKSGLPNDRFSAERPEGSISTLTIQRTEQRDSAMYRCASSFSPGGYNEQFFGPGTRLTVL.

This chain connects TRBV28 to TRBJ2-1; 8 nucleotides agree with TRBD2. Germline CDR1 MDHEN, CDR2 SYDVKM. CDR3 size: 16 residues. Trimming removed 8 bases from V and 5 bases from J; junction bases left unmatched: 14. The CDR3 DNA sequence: TGTGCCAGCCTTCAGCGTGAACTAGCGGAAAACAATGAGCAGTTCTTC. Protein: CASLQRELAENNEQFF. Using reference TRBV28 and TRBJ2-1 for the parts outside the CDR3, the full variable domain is DVKVTQSSRYLVKRTGEKVFLECVQDMDHENMFWYRQDPGLGLRLIYFSYDVKMKEKGDIPEGYSVSREKKERFSLILESASTNQTSMYLCASLQRELAENNEQFFGPGTRLTVL.

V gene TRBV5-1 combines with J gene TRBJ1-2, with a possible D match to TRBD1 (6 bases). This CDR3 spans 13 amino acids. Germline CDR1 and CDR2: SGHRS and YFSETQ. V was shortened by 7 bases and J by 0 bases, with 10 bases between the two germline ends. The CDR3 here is CASGGQSNYGYTF. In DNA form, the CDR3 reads TGCGCCAGCGGCGGACAGTCTAACTATGGCTACACCTTC.

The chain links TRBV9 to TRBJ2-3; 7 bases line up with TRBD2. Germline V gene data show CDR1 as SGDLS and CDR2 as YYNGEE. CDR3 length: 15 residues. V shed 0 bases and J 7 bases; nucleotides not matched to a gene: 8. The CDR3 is CASSVEKRGGNTQYF. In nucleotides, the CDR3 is TGTGCCAGCAGCGTAGAAAAGCGGGGAGGTAATACGCAGTATTTT. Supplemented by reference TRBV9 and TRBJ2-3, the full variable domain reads DSGVTQTPKHLITATGQRVTLRCSPRSGDLSVYWYQQSLDQGLQFLIQYYNGEERAKGNILERFSAQQFPDLHSELNLSSLELGDSALYFCASSVEKRGGNTQYFGPGTRLTVL.

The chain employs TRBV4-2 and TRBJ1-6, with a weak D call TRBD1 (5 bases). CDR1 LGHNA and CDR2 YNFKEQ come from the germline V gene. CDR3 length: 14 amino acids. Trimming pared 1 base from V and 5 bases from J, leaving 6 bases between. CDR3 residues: CASSQGTNNSPLHF. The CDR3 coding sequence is TGTGCCAGCAGCCAAGGGACAAATAATTCACCCCTCCACTTT.

CDR3 nucleotides: TGTGCCAGCAGCTCCTACCGGGACAGGGGGCCAGAGACCCAGTACTTC. It specifies CASSSYRDRGPETQYF. The V and J genes are TRBV5-8 and TRBJ2-5, with 12 bases that match TRBD1. Trimming removed 3 bases from V and 4 bases from J; junction bases left unmatched: 7. This CDR3 region has 16 residues. From germline, CDR1 is SGHTS and CDR2 YDEGEE.